This T cell receptor (beta chain) was found in a study of T cells after yellow fever vaccination. Study background: It was SMART-Seq v4 Ultra Low Input that prepared the fractions with low cell numbers.

The CDR3 covers 13 residues. Trimming took off 3 bases at V and 6 bases at J, with 10 bases between the two ends. Germline loops: CDR1 LNHNV, CDR2 YYDKDF (reference sequence). Study outcomes and limitations: The CD4 and CD8 compartments had a small share of their clonotypes in common. Abundant contaminating clonotypes from the bulk population could appear in FACS-sorted repertoires.

For this clonotype: Its target is unknown.

5'RACE template switching produced TCR cDNA carrying a universal primer site and UMIs. TCRdb re-derived calls from the 5' RACE reads in MiXCR, one entry per CDR3 protein. Counted here are more than 300,000 distinct CDR3 sequences, about 10% occurring once; the ten biggest clones make up about 3.3%. This TCR derives from a young man who received the YFV17D yellow fever vaccine. Source: CD4+ T cells sorted from PBMCs, taken 45 days after the yellow fever booster vaccination. This chain uses TRBV15 with TRBJ2-3; tentatively, D is TRBD2 (6 bases). The CDR3 spells CATSRELADTQYF. The CDR3 DNA reads TGTGCCACCAGCAGGGAGCTAGCGGATACGCAGTATTTT.